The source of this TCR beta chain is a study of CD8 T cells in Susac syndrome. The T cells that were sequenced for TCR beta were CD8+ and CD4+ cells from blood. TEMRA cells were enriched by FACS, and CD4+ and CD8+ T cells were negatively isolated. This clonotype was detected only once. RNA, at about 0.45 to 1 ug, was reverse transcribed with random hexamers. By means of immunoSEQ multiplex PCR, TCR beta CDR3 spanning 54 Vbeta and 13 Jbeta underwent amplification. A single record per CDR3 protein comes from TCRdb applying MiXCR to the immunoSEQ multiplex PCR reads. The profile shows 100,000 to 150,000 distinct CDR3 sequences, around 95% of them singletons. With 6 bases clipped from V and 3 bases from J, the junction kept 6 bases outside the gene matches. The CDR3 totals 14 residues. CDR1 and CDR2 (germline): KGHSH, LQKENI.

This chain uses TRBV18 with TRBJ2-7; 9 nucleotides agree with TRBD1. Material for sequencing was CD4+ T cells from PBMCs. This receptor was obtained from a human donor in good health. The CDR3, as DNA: TGTGCCAGCTCCCCCTGGACAGGGGACTACGAGCAGTACTTC. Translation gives CASSPWTGDYEQYF.